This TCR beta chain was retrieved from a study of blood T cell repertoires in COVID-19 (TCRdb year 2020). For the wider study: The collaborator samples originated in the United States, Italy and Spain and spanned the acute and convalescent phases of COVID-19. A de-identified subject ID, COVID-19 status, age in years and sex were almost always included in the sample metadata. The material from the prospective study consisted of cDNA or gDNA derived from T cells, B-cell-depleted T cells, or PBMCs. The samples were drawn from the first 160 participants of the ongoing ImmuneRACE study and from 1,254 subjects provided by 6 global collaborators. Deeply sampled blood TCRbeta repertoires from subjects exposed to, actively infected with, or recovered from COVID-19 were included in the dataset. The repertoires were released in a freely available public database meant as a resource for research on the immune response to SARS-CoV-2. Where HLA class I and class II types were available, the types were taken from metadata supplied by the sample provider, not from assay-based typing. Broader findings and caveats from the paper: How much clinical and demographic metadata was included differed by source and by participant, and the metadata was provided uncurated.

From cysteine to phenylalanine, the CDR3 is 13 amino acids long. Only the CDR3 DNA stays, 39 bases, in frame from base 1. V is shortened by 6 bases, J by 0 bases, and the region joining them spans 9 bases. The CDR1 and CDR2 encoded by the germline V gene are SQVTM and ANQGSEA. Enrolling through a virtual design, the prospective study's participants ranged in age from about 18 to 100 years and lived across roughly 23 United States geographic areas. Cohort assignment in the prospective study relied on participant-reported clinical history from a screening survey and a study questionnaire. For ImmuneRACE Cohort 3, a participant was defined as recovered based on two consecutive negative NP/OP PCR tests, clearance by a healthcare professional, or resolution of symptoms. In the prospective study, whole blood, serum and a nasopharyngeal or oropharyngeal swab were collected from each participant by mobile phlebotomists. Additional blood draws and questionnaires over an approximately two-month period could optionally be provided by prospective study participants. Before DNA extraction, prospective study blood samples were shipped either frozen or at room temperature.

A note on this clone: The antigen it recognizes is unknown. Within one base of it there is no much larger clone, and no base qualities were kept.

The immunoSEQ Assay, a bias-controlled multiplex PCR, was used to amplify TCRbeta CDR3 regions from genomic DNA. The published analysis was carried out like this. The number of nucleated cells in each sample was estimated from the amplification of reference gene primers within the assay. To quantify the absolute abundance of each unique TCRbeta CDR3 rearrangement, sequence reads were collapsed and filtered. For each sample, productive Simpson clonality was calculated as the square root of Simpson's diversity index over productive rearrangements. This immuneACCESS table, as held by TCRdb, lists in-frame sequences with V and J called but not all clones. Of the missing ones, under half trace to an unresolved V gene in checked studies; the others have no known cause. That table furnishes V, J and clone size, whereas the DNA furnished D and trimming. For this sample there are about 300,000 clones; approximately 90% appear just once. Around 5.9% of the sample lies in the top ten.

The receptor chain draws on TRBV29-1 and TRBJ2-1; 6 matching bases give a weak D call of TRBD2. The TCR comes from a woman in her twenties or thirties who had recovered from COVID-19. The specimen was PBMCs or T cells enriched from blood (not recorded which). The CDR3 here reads CSVREDSYNEQFF. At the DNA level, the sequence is TGCAGCGTCAGGGAGGACTCCTACAATGAGCAGTTCTTC.